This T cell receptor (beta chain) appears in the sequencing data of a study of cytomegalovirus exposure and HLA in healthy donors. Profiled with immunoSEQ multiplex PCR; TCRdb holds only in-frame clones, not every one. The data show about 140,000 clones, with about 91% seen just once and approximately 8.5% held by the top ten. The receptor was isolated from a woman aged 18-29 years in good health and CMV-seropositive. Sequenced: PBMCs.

The CDR3 DNA follows: TGTGCCAGCAGCCCGGGAACTAGCGGGGGCCACAATGAGCAGTTCTTC. This encodes CASSPGTSGGHNEQFF. The rearrangement joins TRBV9 to TRBJ2-1; 11 positions match TRBD2. The V gene end was trimmed by 4 bases and the J gene end by 5 bases; junction bases not matched to a gene: 8. The CDR3 is 16 residues long. From germline, CDR1 is SGDLS and CDR2 YYNGEE.